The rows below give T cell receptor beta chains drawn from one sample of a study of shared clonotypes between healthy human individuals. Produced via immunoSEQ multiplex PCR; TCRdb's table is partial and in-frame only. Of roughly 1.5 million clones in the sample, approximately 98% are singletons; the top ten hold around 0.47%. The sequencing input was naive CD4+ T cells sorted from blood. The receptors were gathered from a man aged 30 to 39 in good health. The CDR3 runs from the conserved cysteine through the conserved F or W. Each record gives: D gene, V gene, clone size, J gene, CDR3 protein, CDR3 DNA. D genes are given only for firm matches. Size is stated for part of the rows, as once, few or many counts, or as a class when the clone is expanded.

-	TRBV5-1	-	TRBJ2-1	CASSYRLVNGDEQFF	TGCGCCAGCAGCTATCGACTAGTTAATGGGGATGAGCAGTTCTTC
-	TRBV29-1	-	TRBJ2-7	CSAAWEKTGGAYEQYF	TGCAGCGCCGCTTGGGAAAAGACAGGAGGAGCCTACGAGCAGTACTTC
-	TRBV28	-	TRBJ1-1	CASSSAGVGIMNTEAFF	TGTGCCAGCAGTTCAGCAGGGGTCGGAATCATGAACACTGAAGCTTTCTTT
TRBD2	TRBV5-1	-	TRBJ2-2	CASSSGTSGRDTGELFF	TGCGCCAGCAGCTCCGGGACTAGCGGGAGAGACACCGGGGAGCTGTTTTTT
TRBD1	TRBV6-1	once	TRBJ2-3	CASSRTGPADTQYF	TGTGCCAGCAGTAGGACAGGGCCGGCAGATACGCAGTATTTT
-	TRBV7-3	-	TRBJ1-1	CASSLMVNTEAFF	TGTGCCAGCAGCTTAATGGTGAACACTGAAGCTTTCTTT
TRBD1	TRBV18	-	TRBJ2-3	CASSPEYGTGVVRTQYF	TGTGCCAGCTCACCGGAATACGGGACAGGGGTTGTGCGTACGCAGTATTTT
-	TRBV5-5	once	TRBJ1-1	CASSLEDLTVAFF	TGTGCCAGCAGCTTGGAGGACCTGACGGTTGCTTTCTTT
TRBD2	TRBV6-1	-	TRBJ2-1	CASRGLAGAYNEQFF	TGTGCCAGCAGAGGACTAGCGGGAGCCTACAATGAGCAGTTCTTC
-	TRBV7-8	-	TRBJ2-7	CASSGDTSYEQYF	TGTGCCAGCAGCGGCGACACCTCCTACGAGCAGTACTTC
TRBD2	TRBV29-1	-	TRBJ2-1	CSGNPGLASDEQFF	TGCAGCGGGAACCCGGGACTAGCTTCAGATGAGCAGTTCTTC
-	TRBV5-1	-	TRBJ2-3	CASSSAVSTDTQYF	TGCGCCAGCAGCTCAGCGGTTTCCACAGATACGCAGTATTTT
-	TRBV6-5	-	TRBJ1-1	CASSYSMNTEAFF	TGTGCCAGCAGTTATTCGATGAACACTGAAGCTTTCTTT
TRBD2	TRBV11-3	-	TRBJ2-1	CASSETGTSGGSYNEQFF	TGTGCCAGCAGCGAAACCGGGACTAGCGGGGGTTCCTACAATGAGCAGTTCTTC
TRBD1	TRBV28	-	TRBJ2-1	CASSITNRGKYNEQFF	TGTGCCAGCAGTATTACAAACAGGGGCAAATACAATGAGCAGTTCTTC
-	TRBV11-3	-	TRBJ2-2	CASSPGGGELFF	TGTGCCAGCAGCCCAGGCGGCGGGGAGCTGTTTTTT
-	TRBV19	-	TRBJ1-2	CASSVTRGSRDYYGYTF	TGTGCCAGTAGTGTTACTAGAGGCTCGAGAGACTACTATGGCTACACCTTC
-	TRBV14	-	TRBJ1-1	CASSYMNTEAFF	TGTGCCAGCAGCTACATGAACACTGAAGCTTTCTTT
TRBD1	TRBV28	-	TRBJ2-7	CASTDRPYEQYF	TGTGCCAGTACGGACAGGCCATACGAGCAGTACTTC
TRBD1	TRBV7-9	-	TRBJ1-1	CASSPDRGWNTEAFF	TGTGCCAGCAGCCCAGACAGGGGATGGAACACTGAAGCTTTCTTT
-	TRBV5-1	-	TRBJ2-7	CASSFGAVRSNEQYF	TGCGCCAGCAGCTTTGGTGCAGTCAGGTCCAACGAGCAGTACTTC
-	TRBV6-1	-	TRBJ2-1	CASRSPGAPYNEQFF	TGTGCCAGCAGGAGCCCGGGCGCACCGTACAATGAGCAGTTCTTC
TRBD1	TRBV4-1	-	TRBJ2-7	CASSQDLPTGDEQYF	TGCGCCAGCAGCCAAGATCTCCCGACAGGGGACGAGCAGTACTTC
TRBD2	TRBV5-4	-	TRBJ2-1	CASRKGTSGLDEQFF	TGTGCCAGCAGAAAAGGGACTAGCGGGTTGGATGAGCAGTTCTTC
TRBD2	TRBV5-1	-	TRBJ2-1	CASSLVTSGRAHEQFF	TGCGCCAGCAGCTTGGTGACTAGCGGGAGGGCCCATGAGCAGTTCTTC
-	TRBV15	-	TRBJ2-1	CATSTFRDFRNEQFF	TGTGCCACCAGCACCTTCAGGGACTTTCGCAATGAGCAGTTCTTC
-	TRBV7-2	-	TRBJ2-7	CASSLAVGGYEQYF	TGTGCCAGCAGCTTAGCGGTCGGGGGCTACGAGCAGTACTTC
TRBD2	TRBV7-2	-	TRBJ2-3	CASAGVFTDTQYF	TGTGCCAGCGCGGGAGTTTTTACAGATACGCAGTATTTT
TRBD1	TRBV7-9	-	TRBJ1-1	CASSSGTGWGNTEAFF	TGTGCCAGCAGTTCCGGGACAGGGTGGGGGAACACTGAAGCTTTCTTT
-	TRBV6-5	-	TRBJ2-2	CASSFRVPTGELFF	TGTGCCAGCAGTTTCAGGGTCCCGACCGGGGAGCTGTTTTTT
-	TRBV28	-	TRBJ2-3	CASTASTDTQYF	TGTGCCAGCACAGCGTCCACAGATACGCAGTATTTT
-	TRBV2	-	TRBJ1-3	CASSVPSSGNTIYF	TGTGCCAGCAGTGTTCCCAGCTCTGGAAACACCATATATTTT
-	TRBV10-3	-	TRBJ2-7	CAIAGGGSYEQYF	TGTGCCATCGCCGGGGGTGGTTCCTACGAGCAGTACTTC
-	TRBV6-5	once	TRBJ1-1	CASSYNARTEAFF	TGTGCCAGCAGTTATAATGCGCGCACTGAAGCTTTCTTT
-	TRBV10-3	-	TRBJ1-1	CAIRERIIMNTEAFF	TGTGCCATCAGAGAAAGGATTATCATGAACACTGAAGCTTTCTTT
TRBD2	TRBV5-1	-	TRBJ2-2	CASSPRRGETGELFF	TGCGCCAGCAGCCCCCGACGGGGGGAAACCGGGGAGCTGTTTTTT
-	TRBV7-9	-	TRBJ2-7	CASSRLQLADASYEQYF	TGTGCCAGCAGCCGGCTCCAACTAGCCGACGCCTCCTACGAGCAGTACTTC
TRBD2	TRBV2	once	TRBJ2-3	CASLKGLAAGDTQYF	TGTGCCAGCCTGAAGGGACTAGCGGCTGGGGATACGCAGTATTTT
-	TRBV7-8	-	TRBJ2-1	CASSTHRSEQFF	TGTGCCAGCAGCACTCACAGGAGTGAGCAGTTCTTC
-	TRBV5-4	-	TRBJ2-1	CASSTIPGHRNQFF	TGTGCCAGCAGCACGATACCGGGACATAGAAATCAGTTCTTC
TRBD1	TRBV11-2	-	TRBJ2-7	CASSFAPTGASSYEQYF	TGTGCCAGCAGCTTCGCTCCGACAGGGGCTAGCTCCTACGAGCAGTACTTC
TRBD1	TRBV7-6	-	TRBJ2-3	CASRTGVGDTQYF	TGTGCCAGCAGGACAGGGGTTGGGGATACGCAGTATTTT
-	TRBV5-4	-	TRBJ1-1	CASSLPTRNTEAFF	TGTGCCAGCAGCTTGCCCACACGGAACACTGAAGCTTTCTTT
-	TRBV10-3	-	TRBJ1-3	CAISESGSGNTIYF	TGTGCCATCAGTGAGTCGGGATCTGGAAACACCATATATTTT
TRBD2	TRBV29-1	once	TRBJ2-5	CSVAGGPGETQYF	TGCAGCGTGGCGGGAGGGCCGGGAGAGACCCAGTACTTC
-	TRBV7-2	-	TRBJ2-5	CASRTTLLQTQYF	TGTGCCAGCAGAACCACCCTCTTACAGACCCAGTACTTC
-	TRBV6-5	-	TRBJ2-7	CASRIEQYF	TGTGCCAGCCGGATAGAGCAGTACTTC
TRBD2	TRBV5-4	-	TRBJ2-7	CASSLDGGGTYEQYF	TGTGCCAGCAGCTTGGATGGGGGAGGGACCTACGAGCAGTACTTC
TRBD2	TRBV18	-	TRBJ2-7	CASSPTGLAAYEQYF	TGTGCCAGCTCACCAACGGGACTAGCGGCCTACGAGCAGTACTTC
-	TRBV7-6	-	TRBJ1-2	CASSLEEGRGGYTF	TGTGCCAGCAGCTTAGAAGAAGGGCGGGGTGGCTACACCTTC
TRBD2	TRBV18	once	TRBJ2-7	CASSPLRASGSGEQYF	TGTGCCAGCTCACCCCTAAGGGCTAGCGGGAGTGGCGAGCAGTACTTC
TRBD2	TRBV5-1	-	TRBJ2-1	CASSLSGTSRLNEQFF	TGCGCCAGCAGCTTGTCTGGGACTAGCAGACTCAATGAGCAGTTCTTC
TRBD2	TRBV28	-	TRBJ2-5	CASSSLLAGGVVRETQYF	TGTGCCAGCAGTTCTCTATTAGCGGGAGGGGTAGTACGAGAGACCCAGTACTTC
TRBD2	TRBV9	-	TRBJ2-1	CASSPWTSGRGASYNEQFF	TGTGCCAGCAGCCCGTGGACTAGCGGGAGGGGCGCGTCCTACAATGAGCAGTTCTTC
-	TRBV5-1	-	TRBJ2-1	CASSLVRSSYNEQFF	TGCGCCAGCAGCTTGGTTAGGAGCTCCTACAATGAGCAGTTCTTC
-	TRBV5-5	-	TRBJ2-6	CASSLAQAGANVLTF	TGTGCCAGCAGCTTGGCCCAGGCAGGAGCCAACGTCCTGACTTTC
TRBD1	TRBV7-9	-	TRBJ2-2	CASSLQGTGELFF	TGTGCCAGCAGCCTACAGGGGACCGGGGAGCTGTTTTTT
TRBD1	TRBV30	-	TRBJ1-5	CAWSIQGQLGNQPQHF	TGTGCCTGGAGTATTCAGGGACAGTTGGGGAATCAGCCCCAGCATTTT
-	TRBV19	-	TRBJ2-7	CASISGSYEQYF	TGTGCCAGTATAAGCGGGTCCTACGAGCAGTACTTC